These T cell receptor beta chains were read from a single sample in a study of T cell changes during pregnancy in multiple sclerosis. Method: immunoSEQ multiplex PCR; TCRdb's copy keeps in-frame clones and lacks some. The sample holds just under 70,000 clones; 91% are singletons and the top ten take about 0.92%. The source was peripheral blood, collected in the second trimester of pregnancy. All receptors come from a female donor with multiple sclerosis, enrolled in a pregnancy study. The conserved cysteine and the conserved F or W are not part of the CDR3 here.

v_call | cdr3_aa
TRBV18 | ASSPPDRDGVPPLSVNQPQH
TRBV9 | ASSVALREGDSPLH
TRBV7-7 | ASSAGQGQY
TRBV4-3 | ASSQLPANGELF
TRBV5-8 | ASSSLAGGSTDTQY
TRBV19 | ASSTGSVINYGYT
TRBV19 | ASSVGANYGYT
TRBV7-3 | ASSFMGAGNTGELF
TRBV19 | ASSNPSRGGYGYT
TRBV15 | ATSRVFGSGGGEQF
TRBV25-1 | ASSEYGERPDTQY
TRBV7-9 | ASSFEYEQY
TRBV5-5 | ASSPQTGREEKLF
TRBV27 | ASIGGTDSGVYGYT
TRBV7-2 | ASSPRTSGGGWNEQF
TRBV6-5 | ASSRREFTEAF
TRBV11-2 | ASSLGPDRGQPQH
TRBV9 | ASSAKLAGGPVEQF
TRBV30 | AWATGVYGYT
TRBV7-9 | ASSLRTSGGLGDTQY
TRBV7-3 | ASSLLGGGDGYT
TRBV5-1 | ASGRGLAGGSTDTQY
TRBV7-8 | ASSARQNTEAF
TRBV30 | AWRMRDSQRYNEQF
TRBV6-4 | ASRRQGEGVNSPLH
TRBV4-3 | ASSQDSTGGVYGYT
TRBV6-5 | ASSLSGVNTGELF
TRBV2 | ASRETAHPNTGELF
TRBV2 | ASRKLVTTGELF
TRBV7-2 | ASSLATSGANEQY
TRBV19 | ASRDRGRTNYGYT
TRBV5-6 | ASSGLFTNYGYT
TRBV7-3 | ASSDGSGGSTDTQY
TRBV25-1 | ASSPAGQEETQY
TRBV9 | ASSTRDRGGEKLF
TRBV7-2 | ASSSYRGQEAF
TRBV7-3 | ASSYQGMRTDTQY
TRBV11-1 | ASSSDRIYYEQY
TRBV5-4 | ASSPGVNSPLH
TRBV5-1 | ASSPAGTGRIQY
TRBV25-1 | ASSPTRGMTYEQY
TRBV18 | ASSPGQGNYGYT
TRBV5-1 | ASQRGVQYQETQY
TRBV6-1 | ATYRAPGEKLF